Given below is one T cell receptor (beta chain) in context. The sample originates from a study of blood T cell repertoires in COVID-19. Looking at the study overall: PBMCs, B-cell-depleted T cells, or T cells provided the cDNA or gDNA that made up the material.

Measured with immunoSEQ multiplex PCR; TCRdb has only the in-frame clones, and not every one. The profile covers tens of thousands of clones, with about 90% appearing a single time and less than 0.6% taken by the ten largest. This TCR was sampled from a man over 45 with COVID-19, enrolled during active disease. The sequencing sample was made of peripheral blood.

DNA for the CDR3: TGTGCCAGTAGTATAGAATGGCGGGGGAATCAGCCCCAGCATTTT. It translates to CASSIEWRGNQPQHF. J is TRBJ1-5 and V is TRBV19; weak D call: TRBD1 (5 bases). Germline-derived CDR1 and CDR2 are LNHDA and SQIVND (reference sequence). This CDR3 has 15 residues. Trimming removed 0 bases from V and 4 bases from J, with 10 bases in between.